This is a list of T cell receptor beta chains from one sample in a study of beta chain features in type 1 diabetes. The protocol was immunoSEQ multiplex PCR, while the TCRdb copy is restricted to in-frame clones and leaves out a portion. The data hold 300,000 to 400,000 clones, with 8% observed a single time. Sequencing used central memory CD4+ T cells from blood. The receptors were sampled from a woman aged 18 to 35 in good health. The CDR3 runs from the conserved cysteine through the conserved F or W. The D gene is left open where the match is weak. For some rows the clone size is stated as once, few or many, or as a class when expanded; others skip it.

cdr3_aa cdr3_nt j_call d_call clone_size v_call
CASGLGTSIDNEQFF TGTGCTAGTGGTTTAGGGACTTCTATTGACAATGAGCAGTTCTTC TRBJ2-1 . . TRBV12-5
CASSFVQFQETQYF TGCGCCAGCAGCTTCGTCCAATTCCAAGAGACCCAGTACTTC TRBJ2-5 . few TRBV5-1
CASRRKAGDGYTF TGTGCCAGCAGAAGAAAGGCTGGGGATGGCTACACCTTC TRBJ1-2 . . TRBV28
CASSQDFGVTYEQYF TGCGCCAGCAGCCAAGACTTCGGAGTAACCTACGAGCAGTACTTC TRBJ2-7 . . TRBV4-3
CASSGERDRATGNTIYF TGTGCCAGCAGCGGAGAGAGAGACAGGGCTACTGGAAACACCATATATTTT TRBJ1-3 TRBD1 . TRBV7-6
CASSERGAPTKQYF TGTGCCAGCAGTGAACGGGGAGCGCCTACGAAGCAGTACTTC TRBJ2-7 . few TRBV6-1
CASGLHSTEAFF TGTGCTAGTGGTTTACATAGCACTGAAGCTTTCTTT TRBJ1-1 . . TRBV12-5
CASSTPTSGGAMRDTQYF TGTGCCAGCAGCACCCCAACCTCAGGGGGCGCGATGCGAGATACGCAGTATTTT TRBJ2-3 TRBD1 . TRBV9
CASSTRTVSYEQYF TGTGCCAGCAGCACAAGGACGGTCTCCTACGAGCAGTACTTC TRBJ2-7 . few TRBV7-9
CASSFGLNPTVEQYF TGTGCCAGCAGCTTCGGCCTTAACCCTACAGTCGAGCAGTACTTC TRBJ2-7 . few TRBV11-1
CASTHGGRGNQPQHF TGTGCCAGTACCCATGGGGGGAGGGGCAATCAGCCCCAGCATTTT TRBJ1-5 . few TRBV19
CASSRDRGLDYTF TGTGCCAGCAGTCGGGACAGGGGGCTTGACTACACCTTC TRBJ1-2 TRBD1 . TRBV10-3
CSVDAGVNEQFF TGCAGCGTTGATGCAGGGGTGAATGAGCAGTTCTTC TRBJ2-1 . . TRBV29-1
CASSVAQGALYYEQYF TGTGCCAGCAGCGTAGCCCAGGGGGCTCTCTACTACGAGCAGTACTTC TRBJ2-7 TRBD1 . TRBV7-8
CASSLWRSNTGELFF TGTGCCAGCAGTTTGTGGCGGTCGAACACCGGGGAGCTGTTTTTT TRBJ2-2 . many TRBV28
CASSFGLKETQYF TGTGCCAGCAGTTTCGGATTAAAAGAGACCCAGTACTTC TRBJ2-5 . many TRBV28
CASSLDLVNAETQYF TGTGCCAGCAGCCTTGATCTAGTAAATGCAGAGACCCAGTACTTC TRBJ2-5 . . TRBV7-2
CASSTRTGETKHQF TGTGCCAGTAGTACCAGGACAGGGGAAACGAAACACCAATTT TRBJ1-1 TRBD1 . TRBV19
CSATGNTEAFF TGCAGCGCTACAGGGAACACTGAAGCTTTCTTT TRBJ1-1 . few TRBV29-1
CASSQVWTSGSLYNEQFF TGTGCCAGCAGCCAAGTGTGGACTAGCGGGAGTCTCTACAATGAGCAGTTCTTC TRBJ2-1 TRBD2 few TRBV14
CASSTQDGELFF TGTGCCAGCAGCACCCAGGACGGGGAGCTGTTTTTT TRBJ2-2 . few TRBV7-2
CASSLNTGELFF TGTGCCAGCAGTCTAAACACCGGGGAGCTGTTTTTT TRBJ2-2 . few TRBV27
CSVVGSGRIFSGTDTQYF TGCAGCGTTGTCGGTAGCGGGAGGATCTTTTCGGGCACAGATACGCAGTATTTT TRBJ2-3 TRBD2 . TRBV29-1
CASSLAGLYGYTF TGTGCCAGCAGCTTGGCAGGACTATATGGCTACACCTTC TRBJ1-2 . few TRBV5-6
CASSPGQGTTNEKLFF TGTGCCAGCAGCCCCGGACAGGGAACAACTAATGAAAAACTGTTTTTT TRBJ1-4 TRBD1 . TRBV7-8
CASSDRGQGTSSGANVLTF TGCGCCAGCAGTGATCGGGGACAGGGGACAAGCTCTGGGGCCAACGTCCTGACTTTC TRBJ2-6 TRBD1 few TRBV10-2
CASNPTGTSRKLFF TGTGCCAGCAATCCTACCGGGACAAGTCGAAAACTGTTTTTT TRBJ1-4 . many TRBV16
CASSLGFRGKWGYNEQFF TGTGCCAGCAGCTTAGGGTTTCGGGGTAAATGGGGGTACAATGAGCAGTTCTTC TRBJ2-1 . . TRBV7-8
CASSVVPAGGGQETQYF TGTGCCAGCAGCGTAGTTCCGGCGGGAGGCGGCCAAGAGACCCAGTACTTC TRBJ2-5 TRBD2 few TRBV9
CATSRTRTSGYNEQFF TGTGCCACCAGCAGAACCCGGACTAGCGGCTACAATGAGCAGTTCTTC TRBJ2-1 TRBD2 many TRBV15
CASSHTDGANVLTF TGCGCCAGCAGCCATACTGATGGGGCCAACGTCCTGACTTTC TRBJ2-6 . many TRBV4-3
CASSLRLAGKNEQFF TGTGCCAGCAGCCTAAGACTAGCGGGCAAGAATGAGCAGTTCTTC TRBJ2-1 TRBD2 . TRBV5-6
CASSFRPGGNQPQHF TGCGCCAGCAGCTTCCGGCCCGGAGGCAATCAGCCCCAGCATTTT TRBJ1-5 . . TRBV5-1
CAISASTRSRDTGELFF TGTGCCATCAGTGCCTCTACTAGATCGCGGGACACCGGGGAGCTGTTTTTT TRBJ2-2 . . TRBV10-3
CASSNTQTQFGGYEQYF TGTGCCAGCAGTAACACACAGACTCAATTTGGGGGCTACGAGCAGTACTTC TRBJ2-7 . . TRBV7-9
CASSISYTDTQYF TGTGCCAGCAGCATAAGCTACACAGATACGCAGTATTTT TRBJ2-3 . few TRBV7-2
CASSFFEDTQYF TGTGCCAGCAGCTTCTTCGAAGATACGCAGTATTTT TRBJ2-3 . . TRBV7-2
CASSRGTGKRNQPQHF TGTGCCAGCAGCCGCGGGACAGGGAAACGCAATCAGCCCCAGCATTTT TRBJ1-5 TRBD1 . TRBV5-6
CASSEGGYEQYF TGTGCCAGCAGTGAAGGGGGGTACGAGCAGTACTTC TRBJ2-7 . . TRBV2
CSVGQGAYQPQHF TGCAGCGTTGGACAGGGGGCCTATCAGCCCCAGCATTTT TRBJ1-5 TRBD1 . TRBV29-1
CASSLGQGALGELFF TGTGCCAGCAGCTTGGGTCAAGGGGCCCTCGGGGAGCTGTTTTTT TRBJ2-2 . . TRBV5-4
CASSPSGLAADTQYF TGTGCCAGCAGCCCCTCGGGACTAGCGGCAGATACGCAGTATTTT TRBJ2-3 TRBD2 few TRBV7-3
CASSLGDTSGYTF TGCGCCAGCAGCCTAGGGGACACCTCCGGCTACACCTTC TRBJ1-2 . . TRBV5-1
CASSSRNEKLFF TGTGCCAGCTCATCCCGAAATGAAAAACTGTTTTTT TRBJ1-4 . . TRBV18
CSVVKTNYGYTF TGCAGCGTCGTGAAGACCAACTATGGCTACACCTTC TRBJ1-2 . . TRBV29-1
CASSQTLWTDTQYF TGCGCCAGCAGCCAGACGCTTTGGACAGATACGCAGTATTTT TRBJ2-3 . . TRBV4-3
CASSLDGGLYGYTF TGTGCCAGCAGCTTAGACGGGGGGTTGTATGGCTACACCTTC TRBJ1-2 . few TRBV7-9
CAISLGENTGELFF TGTGCCATCTCTCTAGGAGAGAACACCGGGGAGCTGTTTTTT TRBJ2-2 . few TRBV10-3
CASSPHEGGSSYEQYF TGTGCCAGCTCGCCCCACGAAGGTGGGAGCTCCTACGAGCAGTACTTC TRBJ2-7 . . TRBV18
CASSWDSYNEQFF TGCGCCAGCAGCTGGGACTCCTACAATGAGCAGTTCTTC TRBJ2-1 . few TRBV5-1
CASSYVRALNEQFF TGTGCCAGCAGTTACGTCCGGGCCCTTAATGAGCAGTTCTTC TRBJ2-1 . . TRBV6-5
CASSQTPSGTGQETQYF TGTGCCAGCAGCCAGACCCCTAGCGGGACCGGACAAGAGACCCAGTACTTC TRBJ2-5 TRBD2 few TRBV7-9
CASSLTWGTEAFF TGTGCCAGCAGCTTAACGTGGGGTACTGAAGCTTTCTTT TRBJ1-1 . few TRBV7-3
CASSSLGRHNYGYTF TGTGCCAGCAGCTCATTAGGGAGGCATAACTATGGCTACACCTTC TRBJ1-2 . . TRBV11-2
CASSFHREAFF TGTGCCAGCAGTTTTCATCGTGAAGCTTTCTTT TRBJ1-1 . . TRBV6-1
CSARDSMNTEAFF TGCAGCGCCCGGGACAGCATGAACACTGAAGCTTTCTTT TRBJ1-1 TRBD1 . TRBV29-1
CASSNFPGVISAGANVLTF TGTGCCAGTAGTAATTTCCCGGGGGTTATTTCGGCTGGGGCCAACGTCCTGACTTTC TRBJ2-6 . few TRBV19
CASSQEPSYEQYF TGCGCCAGCAGCCAAGAGCCATCCTACGAGCAGTACTTC TRBJ2-7 . few TRBV4-3
CASGRWDNQETQYF TGTGCCAGCGGGCGCTGGGACAACCAAGAGACCCAGTACTTC TRBJ2-5 . few TRBV13